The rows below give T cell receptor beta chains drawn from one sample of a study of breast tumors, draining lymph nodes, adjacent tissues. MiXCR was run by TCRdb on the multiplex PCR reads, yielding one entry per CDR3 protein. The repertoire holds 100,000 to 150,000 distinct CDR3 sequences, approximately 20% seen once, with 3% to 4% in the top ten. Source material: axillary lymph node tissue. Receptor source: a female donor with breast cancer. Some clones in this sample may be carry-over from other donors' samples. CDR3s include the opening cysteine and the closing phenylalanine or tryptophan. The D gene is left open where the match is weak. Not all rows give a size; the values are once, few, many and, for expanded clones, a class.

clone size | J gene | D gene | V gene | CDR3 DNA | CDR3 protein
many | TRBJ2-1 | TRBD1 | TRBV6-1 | TGTGCCAGCAAGGATGACAGGGGGCAGTTCTTC | CASKDDRGQFF
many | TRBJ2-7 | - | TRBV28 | TGTGCCAGCAGTTTATCGGGGTTTACCTACGAGCAGTACTTC | CASSLSGFTYEQYF
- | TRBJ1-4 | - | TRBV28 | TGTGCCAGCAGTTTCGGCCAGGGCTCTAATGAAGAACTGTTTTTT | CASSFGQGSNEELFF
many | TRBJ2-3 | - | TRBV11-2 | TGTGCCAGCAGCTTAGTAACAGGCGGGCCAGATACGCAGTATTTT | CASSLVTGGPDTQYF
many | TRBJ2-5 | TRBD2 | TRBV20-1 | TGCAGTGCTAGAGATTGGCGGGGGGGCCATGAGACCCAGTACTTC | CSARDWRGGHETQYF
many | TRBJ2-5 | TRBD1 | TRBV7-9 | TGTGCCAGCAGCTCCTTTAGGGACAGGGGAAAGCGGTTGCAAGAGACCCAGTACTTC | CASSSFRDRGKRLQETQYF
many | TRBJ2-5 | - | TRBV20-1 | TGCAGTGCTATGCCCGAGACCCAGTACTTC | CSAMPETQYF
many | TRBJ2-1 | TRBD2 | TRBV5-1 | TGCGCCAGCAGCTTTCGACTAGCGGGGGTCGATGAGCAGTTCTTC | CASSFRLAGVDEQFF
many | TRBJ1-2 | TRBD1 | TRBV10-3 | TGTGCCATCAAGGGGGGGGACAGGGATGGCTACACCTTC | CAIKGGDRDGYTF
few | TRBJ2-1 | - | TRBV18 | TGTGCCAGCTCACCTTCGACAGTCGGAAGATACAATGAGCAGTTCTTC | CASSPSTVGRYNEQFF
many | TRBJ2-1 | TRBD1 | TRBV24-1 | TGTGCCACCAGTGATACCGGGACAGGGGGCAATGAGCAGTTCTTC | CATSDTGTGGNEQFF
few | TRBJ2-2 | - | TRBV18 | TGTGCCAGCTCACCGGGTATGACGAACACCGGGGAGCTGTTTTTT | CASSPGMTNTGELFF
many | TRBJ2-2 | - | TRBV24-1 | TGTGCCACCAGTGATCGTGGGGAGAACACCGGGGAGCTGTTTTTT | CATSDRGENTGELFF
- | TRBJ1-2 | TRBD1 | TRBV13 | TGTGCCAGCAGCATAGACAGGGTCCGGGGCTACACCTTC | CASSIDRVRGYTF
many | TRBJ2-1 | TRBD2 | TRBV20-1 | TGCAGTGCTAGTGCCTCGGGACTAGCGGACGAATATTCCTACAATGAGCAGTTCTTC | CSASASGLADEYSYNEQFF
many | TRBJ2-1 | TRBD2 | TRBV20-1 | TGCAGTGCTTATGGGACTAGCGGGATCTATGAGCAGTTCTTC | CSAYGTSGIYEQFF
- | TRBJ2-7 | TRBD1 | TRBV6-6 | TGTGCCAGCAAACCAGGGACAGGGGGCTCCTACGAGCAGCGCTTC | CASKPGTGGSYEQRF
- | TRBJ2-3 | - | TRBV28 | TGTGCCAGCAGTCCATCTTACGACAGCACAGATACGCAGTATTTT | CASSPSYDSTDTQYF
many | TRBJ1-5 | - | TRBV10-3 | TGTGCCATCAGTGAGTCGAGGAATCAGCCCCAGCATTTT | CAISESRNQPQHF
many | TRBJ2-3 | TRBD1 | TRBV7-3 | TGTGCCAGCAGCCCGGGACAGAACACAGATACGCAGTATTTT | CASSPGQNTDTQYF
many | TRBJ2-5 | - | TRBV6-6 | TGTGCCGGAGGGGTTAGGCGAGAGACCCAGTACTTC | CAGGVRRETQYF
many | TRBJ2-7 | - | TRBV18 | TGTGCCAGCTCACTGCAGGAGAACTTCAACGAGCAGTACTTC | CASSLQENFNEQYF
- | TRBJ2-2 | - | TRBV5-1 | TGCGCCAGCAGCTTGGTGGGCCTGCGAACAGGGGGGGACACCGGGGAGCTGTTTTTT | CASSLVGLRTGGDTGELFF